These T cell receptor beta chains were read from a single sample in a study of Tregs in tolerant kidney transplant recipients. Libraries were prepared by immunoSEQ multiplex PCR; TCRdb keeps only in-frame clonotypes and omits some of them. The data contain about 110,000 clones, nearly 90% of them singletons. The material sequenced was CD4+ T cells from blood, taken before the transplant. These receptors originate from a human donor who received a combined kidney and bone marrow transplant. Each CDR3 is given with its conserved first and last residue. Each record gives: clone size, D gene, CDR3 length, J gene, V gene, CDR3 DNA, CDR3 protein. A D gene is named only where the DNA matches it firmly. The size of a clone is reported for some rows only, either as once, few or many, or as a class for expanded clones.

NA | TRBD1 | 15 | TRBJ1-5 | TRBV10-2 | TGCGCCAGCACTCCTGCAGGGGGCTCTGGTCAGCCCCAGCATTTT | CASTPAGGSGQPQHF
NA | TRBD2 | 13 | TRBJ2-7 | TRBV11-2 | TGTGCCAGCAGCTTCCCGGGAGGCTGGGAGCAGTACTTC | CASSFPGGWEQYF
NA | NA | 17 | TRBJ1-2 | TRBV11-2 | TGTGCCAGCAGAAAAAGCCCTTGGACAGAGACTAACTATGGCTACACCTTC | CASRKSPWTETNYGYTF
NA | TRBD1 | 14 | TRBJ2-2 | TRBV11-2 | TGTGCCAGCAGCTCAGGGGGAAAAATCGGGGAGCTGTTTTTT | CASSSGGKIGELFF
NA | TRBD1 | 12 | TRBJ2-7 | TRBV7-9 | TGTGCCAGCAGCTTTAGGACAGGCGAGCAGTACTTC | CASSFRTGEQYF
few | NA | 13 | TRBJ2-7 | TRBV6-6 | TGTGCCAGCAGGAAAGACGAGGTTGGCGAGCAGTACTTC | CASRKDEVGEQYF
NA | NA | 13 | TRBJ1-2 | TRBV10-3 | TGTGCCATTGGGTGGGGGCAGCTCTATGGCTACACCTTC | CAIGWGQLYGYTF
NA | TRBD1 | 16 | TRBJ2-1 | TRBV19 | TGTGCCAGCAGGAGCTGGACAGGTGGCTCCTACAATGAGCAGTTCTTC | CASRSWTGGSYNEQFF
NA | NA | 13 | TRBJ2-1 | TRBV5-1 | TGCGCCAGCCGCAAGGGGCTAGACAATGAGCAGTTCTTC | CASRKGLDNEQFF
NA | NA | 13 | TRBJ2-4 | TRBV6-5 | TGTGCCAGCGGCGGGGCCGGCAAAAACATTCAGTACTTC | CASGGAGKNIQYF
NA | TRBD2 | 13 | TRBJ2-1 | TRBV6-1 | TGTGCCAGCAGTGACGCGGGAGTGGATGAGCAGTTCTTC | CASSDAGVDEQFF